The 20 T cell receptor beta chains given below trace back to one sample, sequenced in a study of immune evolution from preneoplasia to lung adenocarcinoma. TCRdb's copy holds only in-frame clones and misses some; the assay was immunoSEQ multiplex PCR. The table includes about 14,000 clones, about 85% detected once. Sequencing input: FFPE lung adenocarcinoma in situ tissue. The receptors were gathered from an older donor with lung adenocarcinoma.

The CDR3 DNA is TGTGCCAGCCGATTACTACTAGCCTACAATGAGCAGTTCTTC. This gives the protein CASRLLLAYNEQFF. V usage is TRBV27 and J usage is TRBJ2-1, with a weak D call TRBD2 (5 bases). The CDR3 consists of 14 residues. Germline-derived CDR1 and CDR2 are MNHEY and SMNVEV (reference sequence). The V gene lost 8 bases and the J gene lost 2 bases, with 13 bases spanning the gap.

V gene TRBV6-1 combines with J gene TRBJ1-5; TRBD1 is a possible D gene (5 bases). Trimming shortened V by 3 bases and J by 7 bases, and 19 bases separated the two germline ends. The germline gives CDR1 MNHNS, CDR2 SASEGT. The CDR3 loop spans 16 amino acids. The CDR3 spells CASSEAPGKIWQPQHF. As DNA, the CDR3 is TGTGCCAGCAGTGAGGCTCCAGGGAAGATTTGGCAGCCCCAGCATTTT.

The chain links TRBV6-5 to TRBJ1-4, with D possibly matching TRBD1 (5 bases). V was cut by 6 bases and J by 3 bases, with 14 bases left in between. Germline V gene sequence: CDR1 MNHEY, CDR2 SVGAGI. The CDR3 extends over 15 amino acids. The DNA of the CDR3 is TGTGCCAGCAGGCCAGCGATGGGGGCTAATGAAAAACTGTTTTTT. This translates into CASRPAMGANEKLFF.

V and J are TRBV7-3 and TRBJ2-3, with D possibly called TRBD1 or TRBD2 (5 bases each). The V end lost 4 bases, the J end lost 5 bases, and 16 bases lay between the germline ends. The CDR3 has 15 amino acids. Germline-derived CDR1 and CDR2 are SGHTA and FQGTGA. CDR3 sequence reads: CASSSSGARGDTQYF. CDR3 DNA sequence: TGTGCCAGCAGCTCTTCCGGGGCCCGAGGAGATACGCAGTATTTT.

V and J are TRBV10-2 and TRBJ1-1; D call uncertain. From germline, CDR1 is WSHSY and CDR2 SAAADI. V lost 4 bases and J lost 0, with 6 bases in between. This CDR3 is built from 13 residues. The CDR3 DNA sequence: TGCGCCAGCAGTGTGATCCTGAACACTGAAGCTTTCTTT. Translation gives CASSVILNTEAFF.

This chain links TRBV15 with TRBJ2-3, with D unclear. The length of the CDR3 is 14 residues. Germline lookup yields CDR1 LNHNV and CDR2 YYDKDF (reference sequence). The germline V and J ends were trimmed by 3 bases and 0 bases, with 7 bases remaining between them. The CDR3 reads CATSRRSSTDTQYF. CDR3 in DNA: TGTGCCACCAGCAGGAGGTCTAGCACAGATACGCAGTATTTT.

The V and J genes are TRBV6-5 and TRBJ1-4; no clear D. Between the trimmed V and J ends, which lost 6 bases and 0 bases, there was a span of 11 bases. Germline CDR1 reads MNHEY; CDR2 reads SVGAGI. This CDR3 contains 15 residues. In nucleotides, the CDR3 is TGTGCCAGCAGAACTCGGATGGCAACTAATGAAAAACTGTTTTTT. It encodes CASRTRMATNEKLFF.

In this sample, this clone turned up once. The chain combines TRBV7-9 with TRBJ1-5, with no clear D. Germline V CDR1 and CDR2: SEHNR, FQNEAQ (reference sequence). The V gene lost 1 base and the J gene lost 6 bases, with 4 bases spanning the gap. This CDR3 has 12 amino acids. The CDR3 spells CASSLDRQPQHF. DNA for the CDR3: TGTGCCAGCAGCTTAGATCGTCAGCCCCAGCATTTT. The complete variable domain, with remaining parts taken from reference TRBV7-9 and TRBJ1-5, reads DTGVSQNPRHKITKRGQNVTFRCDPISEHNRLYWYRQTLGQGPEFLTYFQNEAQLEKSRLLSDRFSAERPKGSFSTLEIQRTEQGDSAMYLCASSLDRQPQHFGDGTRLSIL.

The CDR3 loop reads CASSPGLAGVLGEQYF. The CDR3, as DNA: TGTGCCAGCTCACCTGGACTAGCGGGAGTGTTGGGGGAGCAGTACTTC. This rearrangement joins TRBV18 to TRBJ2-7, with TRBD2 identical over 13 bases. The CDR3 is made up of 16 amino acids. The V gene end was trimmed by 3 bases and the J gene end by 7 bases; junction bases not matched to a gene: 9. Per the germline V gene, CDR1 is KGHSH and CDR2 is LQKENI.

The chain is built from TRBV29-1 and TRBJ2-3, with TRBD2 as a possible D gene (5 bases). CDR1 and CDR2 from the germline V gene are SQVTM and ANQGSEA. The ends were cut back, 6 bases at V and 3 bases at J, with 10 bases in the middle. There are 12 residues in the CDR3. Written as DNA, the CDR3 is TGCAGCGTCGCGGGTGGGACAGATACGCAGTATTTT. Translated: CSVAGGTDTQYF.

The chain is built from TRBV6-6 and TRBJ2-1; D ambiguous. V lost 8 bases and J lost 15, with 17 bases in between. This CDR3 is 11 amino acids long. Germline V gene sequence: CDR1 MNHNY, CDR2 SVGAGI (reference sequence). For the CDR3, the DNA is TGTGCCAGCGCCCGACGAGACCGAACGTTCTTC. It specifies CASARRDRTFF.

V usage is TRBV7-9 and J usage is TRBJ1-3; D uncertain. This CDR3 comprises 12 residues. Trimming cost V 5 bases and J 3 bases, with 5 bases left between them. Germline lookup yields CDR1 SEHNR and CDR2 FQNEAQ (reference sequence). For the CDR3, the DNA is TGTGCCAGCAGCGCAAGTGGAAACACCATATATTTT. Protein product: CASSASGNTIYF.

V usage is TRBV7-9 and J usage is TRBJ1-1, with D unclear. Germline V CDR1 and CDR2: SEHNR, FQNEAQ (reference sequence). V lost 2 bases and J lost 1, with 11 bases in between. This CDR3 spans 15 amino acids. The CDR3 region is CASSLLPMGNTEAFF. The CDR3 DNA sequence: TGTGCCAGCAGCTTACTCCCGATGGGGAACACTGAAGCTTTCTTT.

The chain couples TRBV6-6 to TRBJ2-5; tentatively, D is TRBD2 (6 bases). This CDR3 is built from 14 residues. Trimming took 7 bases from V and 5 from J, leaving 17 bases between them. Germline CDR1 is MNHNY and CDR2 is SVGAGI (reference sequence). The CDR3 region has the DNA TGTGCCAGCAAGAAGCCGGGACTGGCGGAGACCCAGTACTTC. Its translation: CASKKPGLAETQYF.

This clone was seen more than once but under ten times. The gene calls are TRBV29-1 and TRBJ1-2; TRBD1 might be the D (5 bases). The length of the CDR3 is 13 residues. Per germline, CDR1 SQVTM and CDR2 ANQGSEA. Trimming took 1 base from V and 8 from J, leaving 14 bases between them. CDR3 loop: CSVEGSGTRGYTF. CDR3 DNA sequence: TGCAGCGTTGAAGGTTCAGGGACGCGAGGCTACACCTTC.

This rearrangement joins TRBV5-6 to TRBJ2-7; maybe TRBD2 (5 bases). The CDR3 contains 15 residues. V lost 5 bases and J lost 2, with 17 bases in between. Per the germline V gene, CDR1 is SGHDT and CDR2 is YYEEEE. CDR3 in DNA: TGTGCCAGCAGTCTGAAATCCGGGGAAACCTACGAGCAGTACTTC. Translation gives CASSLKSGETYEQYF. Full variable domain (outside the CDR3, taken from reference TRBV5-6 and TRBJ2-7): DAGVTQSPTHLIKTRGQQVTLRCSPKSGHDTVSWYQQALGQGPQFIFQYYEEEERQRGNFPDRFSGHQFPNYSSELNVNALLLGDSALYLCASSLKSGETYEQYFGPGTRLTVT.

The V call is TRBV2, the J call TRBJ1-5, with 8 bases lining up with TRBD1. The CDR3 is 14 amino acids. V shed 6 bases, J shed 7 bases, and the junction held 8 bases outside the gene matches. Germline V gives CDR1 SNHLY, CDR2 FYNNEI. The CDR3 sequence is CASSLTGDFQPQHF. CDR3 nucleotide sequence: TGTGCCAGCAGCTTGACAGGGGATTTCCAGCCCCAGCATTTT.

This chain connects TRBV2 to TRBJ1-1; D is possibly TRBD1 (6 bases). CDR1 is SNHLY and CDR2 is FYNNEI in the germline V gene. The CDR3 totals 13 residues. V was shortened by 7 bases and J by 7 bases, with 16 bases between the two germline ends. The CDR3 protein is CASIVGVQGEAFF. The CDR3 DNA is TGTGCCAGCATAGTCGGGGTACAGGGTGAAGCTTTCTTT. Combining the CDR3 with reference TRBV2 and TRBJ1-1 gives the whole variable domain EPEVTQTPSHQVTQMGQEVILRCVPISNHLYFYWYRQILGQKVEFLVSFYNNEISEKSEIFDDQFSVERPDGSNFTLKIRSTKLEDSAMYFCASIVGVQGEAFFGQGTRLTVV.

This chain connects TRBV29-1 to TRBJ2-1; tentatively, D is TRBD2 (5 bases). The germline gives CDR1 SQVTM, CDR2 ANQGSEA. This CDR3 comprises 14 residues. Trimming removed 2 bases at V and 8 bases at J, with 16 bases between. The CDR3 sequence is CSVERELLADEQFF. In DNA, the CDR3 is TGCAGCGTTGAACGGGAATTGCTTGCAGATGAGCAGTTCTTC.

The rearrangement joins TRBV15 to TRBJ2-2, with a possible D match to TRBD2 (5 bases). From germline, CDR1 is LNHNV and CDR2 YYDKDF (reference sequence). The CDR3 is 17 amino acids. The ends were cut back, 1 base at V and 2 bases at J, with 14 bases in the middle. The CDR3 DNA sequence: TGTGCCACCAGCAGAGGAGAGGGAGAGATTAACACCGGGGAGCTGTTTTTT. It yields the protein CATSRGEGEINTGELFF.